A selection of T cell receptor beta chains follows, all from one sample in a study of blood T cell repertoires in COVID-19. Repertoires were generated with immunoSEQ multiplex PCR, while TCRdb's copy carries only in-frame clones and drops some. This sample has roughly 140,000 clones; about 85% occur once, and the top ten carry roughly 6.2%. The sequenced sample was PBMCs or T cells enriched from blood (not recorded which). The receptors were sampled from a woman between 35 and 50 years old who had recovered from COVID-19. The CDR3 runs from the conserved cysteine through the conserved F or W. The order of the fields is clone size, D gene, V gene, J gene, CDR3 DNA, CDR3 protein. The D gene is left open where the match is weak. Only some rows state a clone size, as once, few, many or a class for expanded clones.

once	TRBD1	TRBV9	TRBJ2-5	TGTGCCAGCAGCTACCCCCGAGGGGACAGGGCCTCAGGGGAGACCCAGTACTTC	CASSYPRGDRASGETQYF
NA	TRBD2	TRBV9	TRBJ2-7	TGTGCCAGCAGCAGGACTAGCGGGAGGGCCCATCTCAACTACGAGCAGTACTTC	CASSRTSGRAHLNYEQYF
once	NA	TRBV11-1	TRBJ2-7	TGTGCCAGCAGCTTAGGAGCAGGGGACTACGAGCAGTACTTC	CASSLGAGDYEQYF
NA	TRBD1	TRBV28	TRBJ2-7	TGTGCCAGCAGTTCCGCCGGGACAGGGATCAACGAGCAGTACTTC	CASSSAGTGINEQYF
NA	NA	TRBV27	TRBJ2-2	TGTGCCAGCAGTTTACTAGGGTCAGGGGACACCGGGGAGCTGTTTTTT	CASSLLGSGDTGELFF
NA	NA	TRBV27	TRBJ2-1	TGTGCCAGTCATAGTTACAATGAGCAGTTCTTC	CASHSYNEQFF
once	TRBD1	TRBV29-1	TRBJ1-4	TGCAGCGTCACCGGGACAGGGGATGAAAAACTGTTTTTT	CSVTGTGDEKLFF
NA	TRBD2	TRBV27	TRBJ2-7	TGTGCCAGCAGGGCGGGAGGGTCCTACGAGCAGTACTTC	CASRAGGSYEQYF
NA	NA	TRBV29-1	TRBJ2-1	TGCAGCGTCTCAACTCGCTACAATGAGCAGTTCTTC	CSVSTRYNEQFF
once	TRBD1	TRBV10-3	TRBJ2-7	TGTGCCATCAGTGAGTCGGCGGGGACAGGCAACTACGAGCAGTACTTC	CAISESAGTGNYEQYF
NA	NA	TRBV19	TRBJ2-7	TGTGCCAGTTCCCGCCAGGGTAAGACCTACGAGCAGTACTTC	CASSRQGKTYEQYF
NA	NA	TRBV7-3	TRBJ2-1	TGTGCCAGCAGCACCGGAGCACTTCCTTGGGATGAGCAGTTCTTC	CASSTGALPWDEQFF
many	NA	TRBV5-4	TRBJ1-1	TGTGCCAGCAGCTTGGGGGGGGAGGGAGCTTTCTTT	CASSLGGEGAFF
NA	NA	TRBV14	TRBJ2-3	TGTGCCAGCAGCCAAGTGCCCGGGACTCGTACAGATACGCAGTATTTT	CASSQVPGTRTDTQYF
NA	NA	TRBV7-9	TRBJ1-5	TGTGCCAGCAGCCCCCCCGGGGTTGGCAATCAGCCCCAGCATTTT	CASSPPGVGNQPQHF
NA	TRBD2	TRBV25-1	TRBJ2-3	TGTGCCAGCAGTGAATATATTCTAGCGGGAGGGCCGGATACGCAGTATTTT	CASSEYILAGGPDTQYF
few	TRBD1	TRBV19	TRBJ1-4	TGTGCCAGTAGTCCGCGGCCTGACAGGGGGGCAGAAAAACTGTTTTTT	CASSPRPDRGAEKLFF
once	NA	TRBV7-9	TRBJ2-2	TGTGCCAGCCAGGAGGACACCGGGGAGCTGTTTTTT	CASQEDTGELFF
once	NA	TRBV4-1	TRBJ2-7	TGCGCCAGCAGCGATCAGGCTGTGGACGAGCAGTACTTC	CASSDQAVDEQYF
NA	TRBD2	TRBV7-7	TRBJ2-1	TGTGCCAGCAGCGTAGGACTAGCGGGAGCTTACAATGAGCAGTTCTTC	CASSVGLAGAYNEQFF
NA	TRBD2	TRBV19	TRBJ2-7	TGTGCCAGTAGTACTTTACGACTAGCGGGACGGTACGAGCAGTACTTC	CASSTLRLAGRYEQYF
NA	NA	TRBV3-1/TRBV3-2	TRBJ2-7	TGTGCCAGCAGCCCACAGAGGGCTATATACTTCAGCCACGAGCAGTACTTC	CASSPQRAIYFSHEQYF
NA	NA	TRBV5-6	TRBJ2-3	TGTGCCAGCAGCTTGGGCGAGGAGGATACGCAGTATTTT	CASSLGEEDTQYF
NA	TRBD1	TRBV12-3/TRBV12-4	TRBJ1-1	TGTGCCAGCAGAACAGGGGGCACTGAAGCTTTCTTT	CASRTGGTEAFF
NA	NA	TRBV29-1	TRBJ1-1	TGCAGCGTAATGAGTCGGACTGAAGCTTTCTTT	CSVMSRTEAFF
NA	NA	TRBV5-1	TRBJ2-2	TGCGCCAGCAGCTTGACCGGGACTGTGAACACCGGGGAGCTGTTTTTT	CASSLTGTVNTGELFF
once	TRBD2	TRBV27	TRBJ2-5	TGTGCCAGCAAGGGGGAAGGGACTAGCGGCGTCCAAGAGACCCAGTACTTC	CASKGEGTSGVQETQYF
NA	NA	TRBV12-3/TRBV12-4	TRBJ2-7	TGTGCCAGCAGTTTATCAACTCATTACGAGCAGTACTTC	CASSLSTHYEQYF
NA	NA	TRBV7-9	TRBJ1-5	TGTGCCAGCAGCCGGGAGGGCAATCAGCCCCAGCATTTT	CASSREGNQPQHF
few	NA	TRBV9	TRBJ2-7	TGTGCCAGCAGTGATGACAGCAGCTCCTACGAGCAGTACTTC	CASSDDSSSYEQYF
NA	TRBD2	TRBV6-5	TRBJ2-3	TGTGCCAGCGTTCCGGGACTAGCGACAGATACGCAGTATTTT	CASVPGLATDTQYF
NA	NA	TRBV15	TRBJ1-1	TGTGCCACCAGCAGAGCTTTGGCCGCTGAAGCTTTCTTT	CATSRALAAEAFF
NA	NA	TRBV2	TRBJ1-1	TGTGCCAGCAAACAGGACACGAACACTGAAGCTTTCTTT	CASKQDTNTEAFF